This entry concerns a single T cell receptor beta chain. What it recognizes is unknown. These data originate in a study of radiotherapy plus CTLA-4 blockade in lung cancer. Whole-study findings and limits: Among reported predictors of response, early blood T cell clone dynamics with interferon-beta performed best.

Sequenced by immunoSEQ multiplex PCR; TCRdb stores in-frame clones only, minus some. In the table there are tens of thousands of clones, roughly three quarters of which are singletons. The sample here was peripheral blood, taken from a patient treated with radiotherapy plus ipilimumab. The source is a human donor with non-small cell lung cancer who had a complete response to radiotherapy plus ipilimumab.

The chain's CDR3 is CASSPDYNNNYGYTF. CDR3 nucleotide sequence: TGTGCCAGCAGCCCCGACTATAACAATAACTATGGCTACACCTTC. The chain carries TRBV5-5 and TRBJ1-2; D not certain. Trimming took 4 bases from V and 1 from J, leaving 14 bases between them. From germline, CDR1 is SGHKS and CDR2 YYEKEE (reference sequence). This CDR3 comprises 15 residues.